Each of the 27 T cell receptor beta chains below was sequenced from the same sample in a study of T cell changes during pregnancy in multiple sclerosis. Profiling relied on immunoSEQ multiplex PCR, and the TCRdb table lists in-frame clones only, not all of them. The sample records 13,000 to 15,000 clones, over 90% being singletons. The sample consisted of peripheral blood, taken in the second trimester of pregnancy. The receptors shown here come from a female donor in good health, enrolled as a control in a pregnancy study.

CDR3 in DNA: TGTGCCAGCAGCCGGACTAGCGGGTCCTACAATGAGCAGTTCTTC. The encoded protein is CASSRTSGSYNEQFF. V is TRBV9 and J is TRBJ2-1; 11 nucleotides agree with TRBD2. V lost 4 bases, J lost 1 base, and 1 base stayed unmatched. The CDR3 loop spans 15 amino acids. Germline V gene lookup returns CDR1 SGDLS and CDR2 YYNGEE.

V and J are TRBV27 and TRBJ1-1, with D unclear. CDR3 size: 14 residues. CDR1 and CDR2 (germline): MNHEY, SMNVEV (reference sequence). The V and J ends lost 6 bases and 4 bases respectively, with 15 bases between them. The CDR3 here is CASSPSHGLTEAFF. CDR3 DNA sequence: TGTGCCAGCAGCCCTTCCCACGGTCTCACTGAAGCTTTCTTT.

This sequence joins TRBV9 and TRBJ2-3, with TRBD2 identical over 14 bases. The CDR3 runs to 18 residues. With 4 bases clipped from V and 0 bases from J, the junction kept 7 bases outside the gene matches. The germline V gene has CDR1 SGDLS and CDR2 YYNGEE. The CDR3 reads CASSSGLAGGASTDTQYF. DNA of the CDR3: TGTGCCAGCAGCTCCGGACTAGCGGGGGGCGCTAGCACAGATACGCAGTATTTT.

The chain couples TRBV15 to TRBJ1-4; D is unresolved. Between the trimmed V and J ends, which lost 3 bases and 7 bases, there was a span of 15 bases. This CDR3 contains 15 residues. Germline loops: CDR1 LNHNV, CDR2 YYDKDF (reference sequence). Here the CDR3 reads CATSSDSLVSEKLFF. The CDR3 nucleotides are TGTGCCACCAGCAGTGACTCCCTCGTCAGTGAAAAACTGTTTTTT.

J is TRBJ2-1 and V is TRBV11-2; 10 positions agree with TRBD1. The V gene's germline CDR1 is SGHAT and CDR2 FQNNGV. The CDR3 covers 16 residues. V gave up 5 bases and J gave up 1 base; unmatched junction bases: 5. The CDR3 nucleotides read TGTGCCAGCAGCCTCGACAGGGGGCGATCCTACAATGAGCAGTTCTTC. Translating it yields CASSLDRGRSYNEQFF. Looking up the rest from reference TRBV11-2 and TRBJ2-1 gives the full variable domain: EAGVAQSPRYKIIEKRQSVAFWCNPISGHATLYWYQQILGQGPKLLIQFQNNGVVDDSQLPKDRFSAERLKGVDSTLKIQPAKLEDSAVYLCASSLDRGRSYNEQFFGPGTRLTVL.

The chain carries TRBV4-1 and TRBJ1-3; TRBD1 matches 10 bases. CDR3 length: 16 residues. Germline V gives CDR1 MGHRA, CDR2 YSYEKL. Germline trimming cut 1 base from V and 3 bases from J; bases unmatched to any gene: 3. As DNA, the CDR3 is TGCGCCAGCAGCCAAGCTGACAGGGGGCATGGAAACACCATATATTTT. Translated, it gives CASSQADRGHGNTIYF.

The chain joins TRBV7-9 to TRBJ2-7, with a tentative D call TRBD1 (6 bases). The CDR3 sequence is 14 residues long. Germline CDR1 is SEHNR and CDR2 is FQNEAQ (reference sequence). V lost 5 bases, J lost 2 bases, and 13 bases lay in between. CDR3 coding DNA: TGTGCCAGCAGCCCCTGGACAGCCACCTACGAGCAGTACTTC. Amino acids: CASSPWTATYEQYF. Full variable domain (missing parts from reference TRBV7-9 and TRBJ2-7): DTGVSQNPRHKITKRGQNVTFRCDPISEHNRLYWYRQTLGQGPEFLTYFQNEAQLEKSRLLSDRFSAERPKGSFSTLEIQRTEQGDSAMYLCASSPWTATYEQYFGPGTRLTVT.

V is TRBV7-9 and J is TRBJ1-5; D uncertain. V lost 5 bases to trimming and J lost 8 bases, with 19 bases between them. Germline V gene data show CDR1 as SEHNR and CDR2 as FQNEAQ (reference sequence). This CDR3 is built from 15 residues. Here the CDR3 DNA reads TGTGCCAGCAGCCAAGGCCTGGCACCCCAGGAGCCCCAGCATTTT. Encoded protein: CASSQGLAPQEPQHF. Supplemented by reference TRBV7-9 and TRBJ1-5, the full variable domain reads DTGVSQNPRHKITKRGQNVTFRCDPISEHNRLYWYRQTLGQGPEFLTYFQNEAQLEKSRLLSDRFSAERPKGSFSTLEIQRTEQGDSAMYLCASSQGLAPQEPQHFGDGTRLSIL.

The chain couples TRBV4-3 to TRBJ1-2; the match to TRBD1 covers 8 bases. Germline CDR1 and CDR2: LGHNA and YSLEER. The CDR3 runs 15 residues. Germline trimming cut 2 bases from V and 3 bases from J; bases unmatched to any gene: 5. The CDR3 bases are TGCGCCAGCAGCCAACAACCGGGACAGGACTATGGCTACACCTTC. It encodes CASSQQPGQDYGYTF.

CDR3 residues: CASSFSGTVADTQYF. As DNA, the CDR3 is TGTGCCAGCAGCTTCTCCGGGACAGTGGCAGATACGCAGTATTTT. The V call is TRBV5-4, the J call TRBJ2-3; 7 nucleotides agree with TRBD1. CDR3 length: 15 amino acids. V shed 2 bases, J shed 4 bases, and the junction held 7 bases outside the gene matches. Looked up from germline, CDR1 is SGHNT and CDR2 is YYREEE (reference sequence).

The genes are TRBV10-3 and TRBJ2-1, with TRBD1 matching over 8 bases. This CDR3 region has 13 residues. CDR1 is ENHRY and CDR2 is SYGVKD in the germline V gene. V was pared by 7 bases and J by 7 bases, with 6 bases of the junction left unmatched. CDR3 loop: CAIKQGESNEQFF. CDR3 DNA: TGTGCCATCAAACAGGGGGAATCAAATGAGCAGTTCTTC.

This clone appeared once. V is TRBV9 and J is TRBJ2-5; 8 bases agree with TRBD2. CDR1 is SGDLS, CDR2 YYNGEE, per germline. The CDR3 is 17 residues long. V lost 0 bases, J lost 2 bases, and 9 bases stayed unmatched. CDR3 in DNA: TGTGCCAGCAGCGTAGGACGGGCGGGGGGTACTCAAGAGACCCAGTACTTC. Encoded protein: CASSVGRAGGTQETQYF.

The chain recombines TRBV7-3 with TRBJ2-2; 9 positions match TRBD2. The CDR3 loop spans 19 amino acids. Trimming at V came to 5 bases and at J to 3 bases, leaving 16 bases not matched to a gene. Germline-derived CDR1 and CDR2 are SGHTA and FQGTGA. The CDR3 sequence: CASSPSPRRAGGHTGELFF. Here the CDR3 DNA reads TGTGCCAGCAGCCCAAGCCCGCGTAGAGCGGGAGGCCACACCGGGGAGCTGTTTTTT.

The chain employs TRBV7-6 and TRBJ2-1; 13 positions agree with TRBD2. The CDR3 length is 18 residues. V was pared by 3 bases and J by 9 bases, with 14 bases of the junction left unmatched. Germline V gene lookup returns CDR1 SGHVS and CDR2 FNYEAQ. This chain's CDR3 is CASSLVVPTSGGVVEQFF. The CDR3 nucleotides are TGTGCCAGCAGCTTGGTTGTTCCTACTAGCGGGGGGGTGGTTGAGCAGTTCTTC.

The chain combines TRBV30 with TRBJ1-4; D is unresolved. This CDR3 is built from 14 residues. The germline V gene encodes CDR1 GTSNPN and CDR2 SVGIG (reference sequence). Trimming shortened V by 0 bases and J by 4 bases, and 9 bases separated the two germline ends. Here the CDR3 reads CAWSVSPINEKLFF. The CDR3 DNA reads TGTGCCTGGAGTGTATCCCCAATTAATGAAAAACTGTTTTTT.

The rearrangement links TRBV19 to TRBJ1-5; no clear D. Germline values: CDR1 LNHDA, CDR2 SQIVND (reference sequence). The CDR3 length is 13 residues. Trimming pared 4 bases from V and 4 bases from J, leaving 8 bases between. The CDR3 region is CASSNGLNQPQHF. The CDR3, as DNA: TGTGCCAGTAGTAATGGGCTAAATCAGCCCCAGCATTTT. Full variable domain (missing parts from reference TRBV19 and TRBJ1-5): DGGITQSPKYLFRKEGQNVTLSCEQNLNHDAMYWYRQDPGQGLRLIYYSQIVNDFQKGDIAEGYSVSREKKESFPLTVTSAQKNPTAFYLCASSNGLNQPQHFGDGTRLSIL.

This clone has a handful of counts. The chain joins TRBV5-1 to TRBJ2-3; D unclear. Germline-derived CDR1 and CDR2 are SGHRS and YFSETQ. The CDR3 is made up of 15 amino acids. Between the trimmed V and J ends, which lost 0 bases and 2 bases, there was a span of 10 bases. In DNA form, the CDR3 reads TGCGCCAGCAGCTTGGCGAGCCGTGACACAGATACGCAGTATTTT. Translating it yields CASSLASRDTDTQYF.

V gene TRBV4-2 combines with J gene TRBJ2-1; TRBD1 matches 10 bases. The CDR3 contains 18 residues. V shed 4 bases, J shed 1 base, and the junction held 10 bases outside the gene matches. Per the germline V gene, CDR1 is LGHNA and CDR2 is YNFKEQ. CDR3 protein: CASSLSGQGESSYNEQFF. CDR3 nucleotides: TGTGCCAGCAGCCTTTCCGGACAGGGGGAGAGTTCCTACAATGAGCAGTTCTTC.

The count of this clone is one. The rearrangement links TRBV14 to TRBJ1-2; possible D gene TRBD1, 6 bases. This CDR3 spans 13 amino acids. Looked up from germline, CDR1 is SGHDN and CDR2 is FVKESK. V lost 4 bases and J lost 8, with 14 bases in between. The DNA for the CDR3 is TGTGCCAGCAGCCTCTACAGGGAGCAAGGCTACACCTTC. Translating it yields CASSLYREQGYTF.

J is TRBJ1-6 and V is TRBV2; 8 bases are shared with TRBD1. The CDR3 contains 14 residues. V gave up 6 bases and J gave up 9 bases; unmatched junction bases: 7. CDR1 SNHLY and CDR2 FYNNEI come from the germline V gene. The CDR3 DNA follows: TGTGCCAGCAGCGGGACAGGTTCGAGTTCACCCCTCCACTTT. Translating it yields CASSGTGSSSPLHF.

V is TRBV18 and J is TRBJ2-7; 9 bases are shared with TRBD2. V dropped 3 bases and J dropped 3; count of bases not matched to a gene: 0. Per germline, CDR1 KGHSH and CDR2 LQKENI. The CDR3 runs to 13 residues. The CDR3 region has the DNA TGTGCCAGCTCACCGACTAGCGGCTACGAGCAGTACTTC. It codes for CASSPTSGYEQYF.

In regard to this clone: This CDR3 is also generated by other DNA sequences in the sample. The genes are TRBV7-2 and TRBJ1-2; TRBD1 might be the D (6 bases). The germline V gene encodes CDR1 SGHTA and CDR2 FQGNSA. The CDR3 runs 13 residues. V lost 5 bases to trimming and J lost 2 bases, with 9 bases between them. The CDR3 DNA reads TGTGCCAGCAGCCCGGACAGAAACTATGGCTACACCTTC. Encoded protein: CASSPDRNYGYTF.

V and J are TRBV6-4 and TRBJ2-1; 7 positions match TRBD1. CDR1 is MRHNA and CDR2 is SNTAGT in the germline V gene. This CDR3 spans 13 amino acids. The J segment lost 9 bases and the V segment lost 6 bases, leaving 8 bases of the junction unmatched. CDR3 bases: TGTGCCAGCAGGAAGACAGGGAGTAGTGAGCAGTTCTTC. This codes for CASRKTGSSEQFF.

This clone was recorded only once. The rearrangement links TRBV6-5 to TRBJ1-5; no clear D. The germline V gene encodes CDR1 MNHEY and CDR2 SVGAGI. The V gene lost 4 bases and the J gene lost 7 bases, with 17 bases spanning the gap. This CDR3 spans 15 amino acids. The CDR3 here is CASSLQGVGGQPQHF. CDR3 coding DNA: TGTGCCAGCAGTTTACAAGGAGTCGGAGGACAGCCCCAGCATTTT.

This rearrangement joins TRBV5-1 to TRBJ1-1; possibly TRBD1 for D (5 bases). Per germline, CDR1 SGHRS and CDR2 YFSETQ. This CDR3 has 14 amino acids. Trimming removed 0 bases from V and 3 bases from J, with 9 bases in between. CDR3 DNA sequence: TGCGCCAGCAGCTTGGAGTCCAGGGACACTGAAGCTTTCTTT. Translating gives CASSLESRDTEAFF. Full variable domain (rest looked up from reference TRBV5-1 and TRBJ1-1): KAGVTQTPRYLIKTRGQQVTLSCSPISGHRSVSWYQQTPGQGLQFLFEYFSETQRNKGNFPGRFSGRQFSNSRSEMNVSTLELGDSALYLCASSLESRDTEAFFGQGTRLTVV.

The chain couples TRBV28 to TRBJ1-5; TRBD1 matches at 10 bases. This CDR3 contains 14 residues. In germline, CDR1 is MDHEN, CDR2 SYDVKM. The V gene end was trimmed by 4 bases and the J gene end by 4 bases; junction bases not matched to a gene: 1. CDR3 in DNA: TGTGCCAGCAGTTCGGGACAGGGGAATCAGCCCCAGCATTTT. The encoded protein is CASSSGQGNQPQHF.

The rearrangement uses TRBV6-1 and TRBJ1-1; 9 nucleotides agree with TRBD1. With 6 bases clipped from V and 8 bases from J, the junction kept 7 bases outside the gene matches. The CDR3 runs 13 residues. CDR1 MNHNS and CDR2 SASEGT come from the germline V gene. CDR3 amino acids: CASRRDREREAFF. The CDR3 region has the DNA TGTGCCAGCAGAAGGGACAGGGAGAGGGAAGCTTTCTTT.